This T cell receptor beta chain was found in a study of T cells after yellow fever vaccination. Study-level background: Some fractions had low cell numbers, and these were prepared with SMART-Seq v4 Ultra Low Input.

Germline V CDR1 and CDR2: SQVTM, ANQGSEA. The V gene end was trimmed by 0 bases and the J gene end by 9 bases; junction bases not matched to a gene: 6. The CDR3 extends over 13 amino acids. As TCR cDNA was made by 5'RACE template switching, a universal primer site and UMIs were added. MiXCR was run by TCRdb on the 5' RACE reads, yielding one entry per CDR3 protein. The sample lists hundreds of thousands of distinct CDR3 sequences, over 9% seen once, with under 15% in the top ten. Study-level points and caveats: The secondary response was weaker, and its peak arrived faster, on day 5 versus 15. FACS-sorted repertoires could contain abundant clonotypes contaminating from the bulk population.

Only a few counts were recorded for this clonotype. No antigen is known for it. This chain links TRBV29-1 with TRBJ2-3, with 7 bases fitting TRBD1. The material was PBMCs, obtained on the day of the yellow fever booster vaccination. The clonotype was recovered from a man under 40 who received the YFV17D yellow fever vaccine. This chain's CDR3 is CSVEEVKGATQYF. The DNA for the CDR3 is TGCAGCGTTGAAGAAGTCAAGGGGGCGACGCAGTATTTT.